The 28 T cell receptor beta chains below all came from one sample that was sequenced in a study of shared clonotypes between healthy human individuals (dated by TCRdb to 2020 to 2022). To prepare the library, the immunoSEQ multiplex PCR assay was applied. The immuneACCESS repertoire file appears here via TCRdb, limited to in-frame rearrangements. These files lack a portion of the clones; in checked studies, under half of the deficit traces to unresolved V genes, and the cause of the others is not known. The sample includes around 2,100,000 clones, with approximately 95% observed a single time. The ten largest clones represent 1.2% of the sample. CD8 naive samples were obtained by positive selection for CCR7 among CD45RO-negative cells, yielding a CD45RA+CCR7+ population from which TemRA cells were excluded. The source material was naive CD8+ T cells sorted from blood. The cell subset or site label on this specimen signifies: CD45RA+CCR7+. The receptors stem from a man between 18 and 29 years old in good health.

This clone appeared a single time. This chain uses TRBV19 with TRBJ1-5; D might be TRBD1 (6 bases). This CDR3 comprises 15 residues. The germline V gene has CDR1 LNHDA and CDR2 SQIVND (reference sequence). V lost 1 base to trimming and J lost 4 bases, with 11 bases between them. The CDR3 DNA reads TGTGCCAGTAGTATAGCAGGGGAAGGAAATCAGCCCCAGCATTTT. This codes for CASSIAGEGNQPQHF.

The chain carries TRBV30 and TRBJ1-5; 7 bases match TRBD1. CDR3 length: 15 residues. The germline gives CDR1 GTSNPN, CDR2 SVGIG (reference sequence). J gave up 3 bases and V 1 base, and 6 bases lay outside the gene matches. CDR3: CAWSEGAASNQPQHF. The CDR3 nucleotides read TGTGCCTGGAGTGAGGGGGCGGCCTCCAATCAGCCCCAGCATTTT.

Turning to this clone: The same CDR3 also results from other DNA sequences found in this sample. V usage is TRBV6-5 and J usage is TRBJ2-1; 8 nucleotides line up with TRBD1. CDR3 size: 15 residues. V trimming: 2 bases; J trimming: 1 base; junction bases outside the gene matches: 1. Per germline, CDR1 MNHEY and CDR2 SVGAGI. Here the CDR3 reads CASSYTGGSYNEQFF. The CDR3 DNA reads TGTGCCAGCAGTTACACAGGGGGGTCCTACAATGAGCAGTTCTTC.

This CDR3 reads CASSIGASGVNEQFF. The CDR3 nucleotides read TGTGCCAGTAGTATCGGGGCTAGCGGAGTCAATGAGCAGTTCTTC. The J gene is TRBJ2-1, the V gene TRBV19; 7 bases agree with TRBD2. The CDR3 runs 15 residues. The V gene end was trimmed by 3 bases and the J gene end by 6 bases; junction bases not matched to a gene: 8. Germline lookup yields CDR1 LNHDA and CDR2 SQIVND (reference sequence).

V is TRBV6-5 and J is TRBJ1-5, with D possibly TRBD1 on 5 matching bases. From germline, CDR1 is MNHEY and CDR2 SVGAGI. The CDR3 sequence is 14 residues long. V shed 4 bases and J shed 4 bases, with 11 bases lying between them. CDR3 protein: CASSFGGENQPQHF. The CDR3 bases are TGTGCCAGCAGTTTCGGGGGGGAGAATCAGCCCCAGCATTTT.

The V and J genes are TRBV19 and TRBJ2-7; 12 nucleotides match TRBD1. CDR1 and CDR2 (germline): LNHDA, SQIVND (reference sequence). V trimming: 6 bases; J trimming: 4 bases; junction bases outside the gene matches: 10. The CDR3 totals 16 residues. CDR3 coding DNA: TGTGCCAGTAGCCCCGGGACAGGGGGCGAAAGGTACGAGCAGTACTTC. This gives the protein CASSPGTGGERYEQYF.

The J gene is TRBJ1-4, the V gene TRBV10-1; 8 bases match TRBD1. Germline-derived CDR1 and CDR2 are WNHNN and SYGVQD (reference sequence). Losses at the gene ends were 8 bases for V and 7 bases for J; bases not matched to a gene: 18. The length of the CDR3 is 17 residues. CDR3 DNA sequence: TGCGCCAGCCGCCTTGCCGGGACAGGACATTTCTGTGAAAAACTGTTTTTT. This encodes CASRLAGTGHFCEKLFF.

Only one count was recorded for this clone. The chain joins TRBV5-1 to TRBJ1-5; TRBD1 aligns across 7 bases. V dropped 4 bases and J dropped 4; count of bases not matched to a gene: 5. Germline V lookup: CDR1 SGHRS, CDR2 YFSETQ. CDR3 length equals 14 residues. The CDR3 DNA follows: TGCGCCAGCAGCCAGACAGGGCTTAATCAGCCCCAGCATTTT. This translates into CASSQTGLNQPQHF.

V is TRBV19 and J is TRBJ2-7, with TRBD1 as a possible D gene (6 bases). The V gene's germline CDR1 is LNHDA and CDR2 SQIVND (reference sequence). The CDR3 has 14 residues. The ends were cut back, 1 base at V and 2 bases at J, with 9 bases in the middle. The CDR3 here is CASSIGDTTYEQYF. The CDR3 nucleotides are TGTGCCAGTAGTATAGGGGACACAACCTACGAGCAGTACTTC.

This rearrangement joins TRBV7-9 to TRBJ2-1; weak D call: TRBD1 (6 bases). The germline CDR1 and CDR2 sequences are SEHNR and FQNEAQ (reference sequence). With 0 bases removed from V and 9 bases from J, the gap between germline ends came to 6 bases. The CDR3 is made up of 12 amino acids. CDR3 protein: CASSLAGAEQFF. The CDR3 DNA follows: TGTGCCAGCAGCTTAGCGGGGGCTGAGCAGTTCTTC.

This sequence joins TRBV25-1 and TRBJ2-7; no definite D call. CDR1 is MGHDK, CDR2 SYGVNS, per germline. This CDR3 has 15 residues. V was pared by 1 base and J by 5 bases, with 15 bases between. The CDR3 sequence: CASSELVGTGHEQYF. The CDR3, as DNA: TGTGCCAGCAGTGAATTGGTGGGAACCGGCCACGAGCAGTACTTC.

The V call is TRBV12-5, the J call TRBJ2-1; 9 bases match TRBD1. V trimming: 6 bases; J trimming: 5 bases; junction bases outside the gene matches: 5. Per germline, CDR1 LGHNT and CDR2 FRNRAP. The CDR3 has 14 residues. The CDR3 loop reads CASGQGQGNNEQFF. CDR3 DNA: TGTGCTAGTGGCCAGGGACAGGGAAACAATGAGCAGTTCTTC.

The chain uses TRBV27 and TRBJ1-1; 8 bases map to TRBD1. V trimming: 5 bases; J trimming: 8 bases; junction bases outside the gene matches: 4. This CDR3 contains 12 residues. The germline gives CDR1 MNHEY, CDR2 SMNVEV (reference sequence). As DNA, the CDR3 is TGTGCCAGCAGTATCGGACAGGGAGAAGCTTTCTTT. This codes for CASSIGQGEAFF.

The chain employs TRBV5-1 and TRBJ1-3; D is ambiguous. Per the germline V gene, CDR1 is SGHRS and CDR2 is YFSETQ. The CDR3 extends over 15 amino acids. Trimming left V 0 bases short and J 2 bases short, with 9 bases between. CDR3 sequence: CASSLELRPGNTIYF. The CDR3 DNA reads as TGCGCCAGCAGCTTGGAGTTGCGGCCTGGAAACACCATATATTTT.

This clone was seen only once. V gene TRBV28 combines with J gene TRBJ2-2; D not certain. CDR1 MDHEN and CDR2 SYDVKM come from the germline V gene. V dropped 6 bases and J dropped 9 bases, with 14 bases sitting between them. The CDR3 is 13 amino acids. CDR3 protein: CASRHPGLRELFF. The CDR3 nucleotides read TGTGCCAGCAGGCACCCCGGGCTTCGGGAGCTGTTTTTT. Full variable domain (missing parts from reference TRBV28 and TRBJ2-2): DVKVTQSSRYLVKRTGEKVFLECVQDMDHENMFWYRQDPGLGLRLIYFSYDVKMKEKGDIPEGYSVSREKKERFSLILESASTNQTSMYLCASRHPGLRELFFGEGSRLTVL.

The chain recombines TRBV4-3 with TRBJ2-1; D is unresolved. Trimming took off 5 bases at V and 1 base at J, with 9 bases between the two ends. Looked up from germline, CDR1 is LGHNA and CDR2 is YSLEER. This CDR3 is built from 14 residues. CDR3: CASSGVSSYNEQFF. For the CDR3, the DNA is TGCGCCAGCAGCGGAGTTAGTTCCTACAATGAGCAGTTCTTC.

V gene TRBV28 combines with J gene TRBJ2-2, with TRBD2 matching over 14 bases. Germline CDR1 and CDR2: MDHEN and SYDVKM. The CDR3 contains 17 residues. The V segment lost 5 bases and the J segment 4 bases; nucleotides outside the gene matches: 6. The CDR3, as DNA: TGTGCCAGCAGTCCCGGGACTAGCGGGGGACTCACCGGGGAGCTGTTTTTT. Protein: CASSPGTSGGLTGELFF. The complete variable domain, with remaining parts taken from reference TRBV28 and TRBJ2-2, reads DVKVTQSSRYLVKRTGEKVFLECVQDMDHENMFWYRQDPGLGLRLIYFSYDVKMKEKGDIPEGYSVSREKKERFSLILESASTNQTSMYLCASSPGTSGGLTGELFFGEGSRLTVL.

The chain couples TRBV9 to TRBJ2-3, with TRBD1 matching 11 bases. The germline V gene encodes CDR1 SGDLS and CDR2 YYNGEE. The CDR3 spans 16 residues. Trimming at V came to 4 bases and at J to 1 base, leaving 5 bases not matched to a gene. DNA for the CDR3: TGTGCCAGCAGCCCCTGGACAGGGGGCGGCACAGATACGCAGTATTTT. Its protein product is CASSPWTGGGTDTQYF.

V is TRBV6-1 and J is TRBJ1-6, with 9 positions matching TRBD1. Losses at the gene ends were 9 bases for V and 6 bases for J; bases not matched to a gene: 3. Germline assignment: CDR1 MNHNS and CDR2 SASEGT. The length of the CDR3 is 13 residues. The CDR3: CASKDRGNSPLHF. For the CDR3, the DNA is TGTGCCAGTAAGGACAGGGGTAATTCACCCCTCCACTTT.

The rearrangement links TRBV5-6 to TRBJ2-5; no definite D call. The CDR3 loop spans 12 amino acids. V was clipped by 6 bases and J by 3 bases, with 9 bases between them. CDR1 SGHDT and CDR2 YYEEEE come from the germline V gene. The CDR3 region is CASTDSKETQYF. DNA of the CDR3: TGTGCCAGCACCGACTCTAAAGAGACCCAGTACTTC.

For the CDR3, the DNA is TGTGCCAGCAGTTTCGGGAGGGCCGGCTACGAGCAGTACTTC. This gives the protein CASSFGRAGYEQYF. This chain connects TRBV27 to TRBJ2-7; TRBD2 aligns across 8 bases. Trimming cost V 3 bases and J 3 bases; bases outside gene matches: 4. CDR1 is MNHEY, CDR2 SMNVEV, per germline (reference sequence). This CDR3 region has 14 residues.

J is TRBJ1-1 and V is TRBV19, with D perhaps matching TRBD1 (6 bases). V dropped 7 bases and J dropped 5 bases, with 11 bases sitting between them. The germline V gene has CDR1 LNHDA and CDR2 SQIVND (reference sequence). There are 12 residues in the CDR3. CDR3 amino acids: CASKEGETEAFF. The CDR3 bases are TGTGCCAGTAAGGAGGGGGAGACTGAAGCTTTCTTT.

Worth noting for this clone: The identical CDR3 is also encoded by other nucleotide sequences in the sample. This rearrangement joins TRBV27 to TRBJ1-5; D is possibly TRBD1 (6 bases). The CDR3 totals 14 residues. V was clipped by 3 bases and J by 7 bases, with 13 bases between them. Germline CDR1 MNHEY, CDR2 SMNVEV (reference sequence). This CDR3 is CASSLRGVGQPQHF. CDR3 DNA: TGTGCCAGCAGTTTGAGGGGGGTCGGCCAGCCCCAGCATTTT.

The chain carries TRBV30 and TRBJ2-2; no firm D call. V dropped 5 bases and J dropped 7 bases, with 11 bases sitting between them. Germline lookup yields CDR1 GTSNPN and CDR2 SVGIG (reference sequence). This CDR3 has 12 amino acids. CDR3 sequence (DNA): TGTGCCTGGTTTAAGATCGGCGGGGAGCTGTTTTTT. This encodes CAWFKIGGELFF.

V gene TRBV18 combines with J gene TRBJ2-7; 8 bases match TRBD1. The CDR3 is made up of 16 amino acids. CDR1 is KGHSH, CDR2 LQKENI, per germline. V lost 4 bases and J lost 6; bases outside the gene matches: 14. CDR3 sequence (DNA): TGTGCCAGCTCACTTCGTGATCCGGGACAGGCGGTCGAGCAGTACTTC. It yields the protein CASSLRDPGQAVEQYF.

Comments on this clone: This sample also contains other DNA sequences that code for the same CDR3. The chain joins TRBV5-1 to TRBJ2-1; no clear D gene. V shed 0 bases and J shed 3 bases, with 4 bases lying between them. CDR1 SGHRS and CDR2 YFSETQ come from the germline V gene. This CDR3 spans 13 amino acids. The CDR3 DNA follows: TGCGCCAGCAGCTTGGGGGACTACAATGAGCAGTTCTTC. The encoded protein is CASSLGDYNEQFF.

The chain uses TRBV5-4 and TRBJ2-7; 8 bases align to TRBD1. This CDR3 is built from 14 residues. The germline CDR1 and CDR2 sequences are SGHNT and YYREEE (reference sequence). Losses at the gene ends were 1 base for V and 5 bases for J; bases not matched to a gene: 5. CDR3 sequence (DNA): TGTGCCAGCAGCTTGTTGGACAGGGCCCACGAGCAGTACTTC. It is translated as CASSLLDRAHEQYF.

This clone has a single count. The chain has TRBV4-3 and TRBJ1-4, with no clear D. This CDR3 is built from 14 residues. V was trimmed by 4 bases and J by 0 bases, leaving 6 bases between them. Germline values: CDR1 LGHNA, CDR2 YSLEER. For the CDR3, the DNA is TGCGCCAGCAGCCTCTTTGCAACTAATGAAAAACTGTTTTTT. Protein: CASSLFATNEKLFF.